This T cell receptor (beta chain) was found in a study of radiation and T cells in renal cell carcinoma (dated by TCRdb to the early 2020s). Concerning the study at large: A total of 50 to 60 samples underwent TCR beta sequencing, made up of around 26 tumors and about 27 peripheral blood samples. A total of over 4 million unique CDR3 nucleotide sequences, encoding roughly 3,000,000 unique CDR3 amino acid sequences, were found across all 50 or so samples.

Beyond this particular receptor, the publication reports: Irradiated tumors contained more dominant CDR3 motifs, and these motifs occupied a larger share of the repertoire than in control tumors. Intratumoral heterogeneity went uncaptured because the only tumor material available was small regions of about 1 g. In blood, the top tumor clonotypes increased from baseline to 2 weeks after radiation and then shrank by 4 weeks, which suggests a temporary expansion of tumor-resident clones. Because no pretreatment tumor biopsies were available, whether clonotypes were present in the tumor at baseline could not be determined. With a single-armed trial design, the study had no way to address how radiation dose or scheduling affects the TCR repertoire. Compared with controls, irradiated tumors had higher TCR clonality, as the top 100 clonotypes made up an average of around 50% of the repertoire, versus roughly 43% in nephrectomy-only tumors.

TCR beta libraries were generated from genomic DNA with the immunoSEQ kit, following the manufacturer's recommendations. Library preparation used a first multiplex PCR with proprietary primers, then a second PCR adding unique barcodes, with bead cleanups after each round. Each sample batch included a kit-provided positive control reaction and a negative control reaction. The final libraries were assessed on an Agilent 4200 TapeStation D1000 ScreenTape, pooled by volume, and quantified by qPCR. An Illumina NextSeq500 fitted with a MidOutput 150-cycle cartridge performed the sequencing, running 156 Read1 cycles and 15 Index1 cycles with the kit's custom primers. The pooled library was loaded at 0.95 to 1 pM with roughly 19% PhiX control spiked in. On the study's bioinformatics: Vendor-processed data were analyzed in R, with a clonotype defined as all T cells sharing the same CDR3 nucleotide sequence. In the clone abundance analyses, frequencies in each sample were normalized to that sample's 10,000 most abundant clones. Public T cell clones, which averaged fewer than five per sample, were removed prior to analysis. Dominant motifs were analyzed with ImmunoMap using the PAM10 matrix, a gap penalty of 30, and a homology threshold of 0.3, and motifs with a cumulative frequency of at least 0.01 were considered dominant. A difference in abundance of at least 32-fold between compartments was used to define tumor-enriched and baseline blood-enriched clonotypes. The Baroni-Urbani and Buser coefficient was used to measure tumor-blood repertoire similarity, and groups were compared with two-tailed Wilcoxon tests in R. This immuneACCESS table, as held by TCRdb, lists in-frame sequences with V and J called but not all clones. Of the missing ones, under half trace to an unresolved V gene in checked studies; the others have no known cause. For V, J and clone size, that table is used; D and trimming come from the DNA. The sample includes over 15,000 clones, with about 50% observed a single time. The top ten constitute over 9.5% of the sample.

Reading the label with the study, this specimen's time point is: tumor resected at nephrectomy. This specimen's treatment or condition label, per the study, means: 15 Gy SBRT to primary tumor, nephrectomy 4 weeks later. The samples were obtained from a clinical trial, where primary renal cell carcinomas were treated with 15 Gy stereotactic body radiation therapy and then removed by nephrectomy 4 weeks afterward. All patients had renal cell carcinoma with clear cell pathology. The tumors were dissociated mechanically, digested with collagenase/hyaluronidase at 37 degrees C, processed in gentleMACS C tubes, and kept in liquid nitrogen. The QIAamp DNA Blood Mini Kit (Qiagen) was used to prepare genomic DNA for TCR sequencing. Only samples passing all quality control checks were included in the analyses. This clone was observed a few times. The antigen it recognizes is unknown. No quality values exist for individual bases; no much larger clone is one base distant.

The germline V gene (reference sequence) gives CDR1 as LNHDA and CDR2 as SQIVND. Trimming removed 7 bases from V and 2 bases from J; the gene matches leave 5 bases unexplained. The CDR3, cysteine through phenylalanine, is 14 amino acids long. Only the CDR3 portion is preserved as DNA: 42 bases, with reading frame beginning at the first base. The receptor was derived from a man aged 50 to 60 with renal cell carcinoma. Recombination connected TRBV19 to TRBJ1-2; a stretch of 9 junction bases matches TRBD1. This material consisted of tumor tissue, taken from a patient whose treatment included radiotherapy and nephrectomy. The nucleotide sequence is TGTGCCAGTATTCCGGGACAGGGAAACTATGGCTACACCTTC. Its protein is CASIPGQGNYGYTF.